Here is one T cell receptor beta chain with its context. Its antigen is undetermined. Germline V gene data show CDR1 as SGHTA and CDR2 as FQGNSA. The V end lost 6 bases, the J end lost 5 bases, and 14 bases lay between the germline ends. This CDR3 contains 13 residues. This sample is drawn from a study of cytomegalovirus exposure and HLA in healthy donors. The study's findings and limits: Researchers counted approximately 160 TCR beta chains as cytomegalovirus-associated.

With 60 Vbeta and 13 Jbeta primers, the PCR was carried out. The data were produced by immunoSEQ multiplex PCR, yet TCRdb's version contains in-frame clones alone and is incomplete. The sample holds nearly 110,000 clones, over 70% seen once. The V and J genes are TRBV7-2 and TRBJ2-7; D is undetermined. This clonotype originated in a man aged 25-40 years in good health and CMV-seronegative. Sequenced sample: PBMCs. The CDR3 sequence: CASSLGPQNEQYF. The CDR3 DNA sequence: TGTGCCAGCAGTTTGGGCCCTCAGAACGAGCAGTACTTC.